A selection of T cell receptor beta chains follows, all from one sample in a study of T cells after yellow fever vaccination. TCRdb re-called the 5' RACE reads with MiXCR, one entry per CDR3 protein. Of 300,000 to 400,000 distinct CDR3 sequences listed, 7% to 10% are singletons. The material was PBMCs, obtained about 49 days after the first yellow fever vaccination. The source is a man between 18 and 29 years old who received the YFV17D yellow fever vaccine. CDR3s include the opening cysteine and the closing phenylalanine or tryptophan. The D gene is left open where the match is weak. Rows give clone size only sometimes, using once, few, many, or a class for an expanded clone.

TRBJ2-3 | - | few | 15 | TRBV10-3 | TGTGCCATCAGTTTACAACCCACTAGCACAGATACGCAGTATTTT | CAISLQPTSTDTQYF
TRBJ1-1 | - | - | 13 | TRBV6-5 | TGTGCCAGCGACCGGGGAGGGAGTGGTGAAGCTTTCTTT | CASDRGGSGEAFF
TRBJ1-1 | - | few | 13 | TRBV25-1 | TGTGCCAGCAGTGAATATCTTGGCACTGAAGCTTTCTTT | CASSEYLGTEAFF
TRBJ1-5 | - | - | 15 | TRBV5-1 | TGCGCCAGCAGCCTGCAGGGACATAGCAATCAGCCCCAGCATTTT | CASSLQGHSNQPQHF
TRBJ2-5 | TRBD2 | few | 18 | TRBV11-1 | TGTGCCAGCAGCTTAGGACGAGCGGGGGGATTTACCCAAGAGACCCAGTACTTC | CASSLGRAGGFTQETQYF
TRBJ1-3 | - | few | 15 | TRBV5-1 | TGCGCCAGCAGCTTGGGCCCGTTCTCTGGAAACACCATATATTTT | CASSLGPFSGNTIYF
TRBJ1-4 | - | few | 14 | TRBV28 | TGTGCCAGCAGTTACCACCGGATGGGTGAAAAACTGTTTTTT | CASSYHRMGEKLFF
TRBJ1-1 | - | few | 15 | TRBV3-1 | TGTGCCAGCAGCCGAACAGGAGGGATGAACACTGAAGCTTTCTTT | CASSRTGGMNTEAFF
TRBJ1-6 | - | - | 15 | TRBV9 | TGTGCCAGCAGCGTCCGGGGAGCGCCTCCTTCACCCCTCCACTTT | CASSVRGAPPSPLHF
TRBJ2-5 | TRBD2 | - | 16 | TRBV12-3/TRBV12-4 | TGTGCCAGCAGTCCTCGGACTAGCGGGGGGACGGAGACCCAGTACTTC | CASSPRTSGGTETQYF
TRBJ2-2 | - | - | 12 | TRBV29-1 | TGCAGCGTTGCCGGATTCGGCGGGGAGCTGTTTTTT | CSVAGFGGELFF
TRBJ1-2 | - | - | 15 | TRBV10-3 | TGTGCCATCAGCGGGGGGGCCCTAACTAACTATGGCTACACCTTC | CAISGGALTNYGYTF
TRBJ1-2 | TRBD1 | few | 14 | TRBV27 | TGTGCCAGCAAACTGGGACAGCCGGGCTATGGCTACACCTTC | CASKLGQPGYGYTF
TRBJ2-1 | TRBD2 | - | 14 | TRBV5-4 | TGTGCCATCCCAGAGCGGGGGGGCTACAATGAGCAGTTCTTC | CAIPERGGYNEQFF
TRBJ1-3 | - | - | 12 | TRBV5-1 | TGCGCCAGCAGCTCAGGATTGGGCACCATATATTTT | CASSSGLGTIYF
TRBJ2-3 | TRBD1 | few | 17 | TRBV4-3 | TGCGCCAGCAGCCAAGAGATCGGGCAGGGGGCAGCGGATACGCAGTATTTT | CASSQEIGQGAADTQYF
TRBJ2-3 | - | few | 15 | TRBV10-3 | TGTGCCATCAGTGATGGTGACACTAGCACAGATACGCAGTATTTT | CAISDGDTSTDTQYF
TRBJ1-6 | - | - | 13 | TRBV10-3 | TGTGCCATCAGAGATAGGTTTGTCTCACCCCTCCACTTT | CAIRDRFVSPLHF
TRBJ1-4 | - | - | 14 | TRBV5-7 | TGTGCCAGCAGCGCCAGGCTCCTCTGCGAGACACTGTTTTTT | CASSARLLCETLFF
TRBJ1-1 | - | - | 14 | TRBV25-1 | TGTGCCAGCAGTGAACCCGGGGTTCACACTGAAGCTTTCTTT | CASSEPGVHTEAFF
TRBJ1-4 | - | - | 13 | TRBV5-5 | TGTGCCAGCAGCTTGGCGGTGGAGGAAAAACTGTTTTTT | CASSLAVEEKLFF
TRBJ1-5 | - | few | 12 | TRBV29-1 | TGCAGCGTTGTGCTGGGGTATCAGCCCCAGCATTTT | CSVVLGYQPQHF
TRBJ2-2 | TRBD1 | few | 15 | TRBV20-1 | TGCAGTGCTGACCCGGACAGGGACGGCACCGGGGAGCTGTTTTTT | CSADPDRDGTGELFF
TRBJ2-5 | TRBD1 | - | 14 | TRBV12-3/TRBV12-4 | TGTGCCAGCAGTTTGGGACAGAACCAAGAGACCCAGTACTTC | CASSLGQNQETQYF
TRBJ2-2 | - | many | 15 | TRBV4-3 | TGCGCCAGCAGCCAAGATGGGACAAACACCGGGGAGCTGTTTTTT | CASSQDGTNTGELFF
TRBJ1-5 | TRBD1 | few | 17 | TRBV27 | TGTGCCAGCAGTCCCGGGACAGGGGGATATAGCAATCAGCCCCAGCATTTT | CASSPGTGGYSNQPQHF
TRBJ1-2 | TRBD1 | - | 15 | TRBV7-8 | TGTGCCAGCAGCAGGGACAGGGGGGTTGGGTATGGCTACACCTTC | CASSRDRGVGYGYTF
TRBJ1-1 | TRBD1 | - | 16 | TRBV7-3 | TGTGCCAGCACTCAGACAGGGGCGCCCGGGAACACTGAAGCTTTCTTT | CASTQTGAPGNTEAFF
TRBJ1-2 | - | few | 13 | TRBV7-2 | TGTGCCAGCAGCTTTTACATTAACTATGGCTACACCTTC | CASSFYINYGYTF
TRBJ1-6 | TRBD1 | - | 14 | TRBV6-1 | TGTGCCAGCAGGCCAGGGGGAAGAGGTTCACCCCTCCACTTT | CASRPGGRGSPLHF
TRBJ2-5 | - | - | 12 | TRBV9 | TGTGCCAGCAGCGTAACCGAAGAGACCCAGTACTTC | CASSVTEETQYF
TRBJ1-5 | - | - | 13 | TRBV7-9 | TGTGCCAGCAGCGGTCTAAGCAATCAGCCCCAGCATTTT | CASSGLSNQPQHF
TRBJ2-7 | TRBD1 | - | 14 | TRBV5-8 | TGTGCCAGCAGCTGGGGGACAGCTCACTACGAGCAGTACTTC | CASSWGTAHYEQYF
TRBJ1-1 | TRBD1 | few | 14 | TRBV5-1 | TGCGCCAGCAGCTGGACAGGGGGTGTGACTGAAGCTTTCTTT | CASSWTGGVTEAFF
TRBJ2-1 | TRBD2 | - | 16 | TRBV3-1 | TGTGCCAGCAGCCAAGGGGCTAGCGGGGGGGCCAATGAGCAGTTCTTC | CASSQGASGGANEQFF
TRBJ2-5 | TRBD1 | - | 15 | TRBV7-3 | TGTGCCAGCAGCTTAGGACAGGGGGTTGAAGAGACCCAGTACTTC | CASSLGQGVEETQYF
TRBJ2-3 | TRBD2 | few | 14 | TRBV20-1 | TGCAGTGCTAGATTAGTAGTAGCGGGCAATACGCAGTATTTT | CSARLVVAGNTQYF
TRBJ2-1 | - | few | 15 | TRBV4-3 | TGCGCCAGCAGCCAAGATCCTCCCCCGGACAATGAGCAGTTCTTC | CASSQDPPPDNEQFF
TRBJ2-2 | TRBD1 | once | 13 | TRBV20-1 | TGCAGCCACAGGGGCCTGAACACCGGGGAGCTGTTTTTT | CSHRGLNTGELFF
TRBJ2-2 | TRBD1 | - | 16 | TRBV7-2 | TGTGCCAGCAGCTTCCGGGGACAGAAGAACACCGGGGAGCTGTTTTTT | CASSFRGQKNTGELFF
TRBJ2-5 | TRBD2 | many | 15 | TRBV2 | TGTGCCAGCAGGCGGAGCGGGGGGATCCAAGAGACCCAGTACTTC | CASRRSGGIQETQYF
TRBJ2-5 | - | few | 17 | TRBV4-2 | TGTGCCAGCAGCCAAGGATCTAGGGACACTCACCGGGAGACCCAGTACTTC | CASSQGSRDTHRETQYF
TRBJ1-2 | - | - | 15 | TRBV18 | TGTGCCAGCTCACTCTGGACAGACCTCACCGCCGGCTACACCTTC | CASSLWTDLTAGYTF
TRBJ2-3 | TRBD2 | - | 18 | TRBV7-3 | TGTGCCAGCAGCTCCGTTCTCGGGCGGGAGACGGACCTACATACGCAGTATTTT | CASSSVLGRETDLHTQYF
TRBJ1-2 | TRBD1 | few | 16 | TRBV5-1 | TGCGCCAGCAGCTTGGCCGCCGGGACAGGCCCAGGGGGCTACACCTTC | CASSLAAGTGPGGYTF
TRBJ2-7 | TRBD1 | - | 17 | TRBV4-1 | TGCGCCAGCAGCCAAGATCATGAGAGAAGACAGGGGGACGAGCAGTACTTC | CASSQDHERRQGDEQYF
TRBJ2-6 | - | few | 14 | TRBV5-1 | TGCGCCAGTAACCCGGCCCCTGGGGCCAACGTCCTGACTTTC | CASNPAPGANVLTF
TRBJ1-2 | TRBD1 | few | 12 | TRBV5-1 | TGCGCCAGCAGCCAGGACAGGGATGGCTACACCTTC | CASSQDRDGYTF